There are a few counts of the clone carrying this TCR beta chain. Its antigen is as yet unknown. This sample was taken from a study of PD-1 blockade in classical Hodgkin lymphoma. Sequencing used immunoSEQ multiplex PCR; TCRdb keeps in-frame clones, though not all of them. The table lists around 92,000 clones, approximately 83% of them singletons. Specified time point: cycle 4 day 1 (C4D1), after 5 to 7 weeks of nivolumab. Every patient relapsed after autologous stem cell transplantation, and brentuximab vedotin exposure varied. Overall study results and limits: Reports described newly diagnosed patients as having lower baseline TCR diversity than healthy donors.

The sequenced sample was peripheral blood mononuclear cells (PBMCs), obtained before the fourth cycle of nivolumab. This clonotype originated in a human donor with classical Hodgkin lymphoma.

CDR3 nucleotides: TGCGCCAGCAGCTTCTCCGGGACCCAGAACACTGAAGCTTTCTTT. It specifies CASSFSGTQNTEAFF. The chain is built from TRBV5-1 and TRBJ1-1; a weak D match, TRBD1 (5 bases). Deletions cut 2 bases from V and 1 base from J, with 12 bases between. Germline V gene lookup returns CDR1 SGHRS and CDR2 YFSETQ. The CDR3 consists of 15 residues.